Presented here are 5 T cell receptor beta chains from one specimen sequenced in a study of post-analysis software for immune sequencing data. Whole-study results and caveats: In patients, TRBV5-6, TRBV5-1 and TRBV20-1 belonged to five TRBV segments found more frequently than in controls.

The library was made from cDNA and included unique molecular identifiers. TCRdb re-called the PCR reads with MiXCR, one entry per CDR3 protein. The profile shows around 500,000 distinct CDR3 sequences, roughly 34% of them singletons. No antigen has been assigned to these receptors. The sequenced material came from blood. These TCRs come from a girl under 18 with multiple sclerosis.

V gene TRBV20-1 combines with J gene TRBJ1-2, with unresolved D. Per the germline V gene, CDR1 is DFQATT and CDR2 is SNEGSKA (reference sequence). V was pared by 4 bases and J by 7 bases, with 22 bases between. This CDR3 has 15 amino acids. CDR3 DNA: TGCAGTGCTACCGCGGGCAGGAAAGTTTCCGGTGGCTACACCTTC. This codes for CSATAGRKVSGGYTF.

Remarks on this clonotype: The junction shows a germline mismatch at one end, possibly a read error. The chain joins TRBV28 to TRBJ1-2; no firm D call. Germline values: CDR1 MDHEN, CDR2 SYDVKM. The CDR3 length is 12 residues. The CDR3 sequence: CVSSWTDYGYTF. As DNA, the CDR3 is TGTGTCAGCAGTTGGACGGACTATGGCTACACCTTC.

A remark on this clonotype: In this CDR3 the conserved last residue, phenylalanine or tryptophan, is missing, so a read error is likely. The genes are TRBV11-2 and TRBJ2-4; no definite D call. Germline loops: CDR1 SGHAT, CDR2 FQNNGV. The CDR3 spans 13 residues. V was trimmed by 2 bases and J by 9 bases, leaving 11 bases between them. The CDR3 protein is CASSLSLGSIQYL. DNA of the CDR3: TGTGCCAGCAGCTTAAGTCTGGGCAGCATTCAGTACCTC.

The CDR3 reads CASSHQGAGDYNEQFF. CDR3 coding DNA: TGTGCCAGCAGCCATCAAGGCGCAGGGGACTACAATGAGCAGTTCTTC. The V call is TRBV7-3, the J call TRBJ2-1; perhaps TRBD1 as D (6 bases). The V and J ends lost 5 bases and 3 bases respectively, with 17 bases between them. CDR3 length equals 16 residues. Germline CDR1 and CDR2: SGHTA and FQGTGA.

On this clonotype: With a much larger clone just one base away, this may be a read error. V is TRBV29-1 and J is TRBJ2-1, with 8 bases identical to TRBD1. The CDR3 is 14 residues long. In germline, CDR1 is SQVTM, CDR2 ANQGSEA. Trimming removed 4 bases from V and 9 bases from J; junction bases left unmatched: 11. CDR3 sequence: CSVGRDRGFIEQFF. The CDR3 region has the DNA TGCAGCGTTGGCCGTGACAGGGGTTTTATTGAGCAGTTCTTC.